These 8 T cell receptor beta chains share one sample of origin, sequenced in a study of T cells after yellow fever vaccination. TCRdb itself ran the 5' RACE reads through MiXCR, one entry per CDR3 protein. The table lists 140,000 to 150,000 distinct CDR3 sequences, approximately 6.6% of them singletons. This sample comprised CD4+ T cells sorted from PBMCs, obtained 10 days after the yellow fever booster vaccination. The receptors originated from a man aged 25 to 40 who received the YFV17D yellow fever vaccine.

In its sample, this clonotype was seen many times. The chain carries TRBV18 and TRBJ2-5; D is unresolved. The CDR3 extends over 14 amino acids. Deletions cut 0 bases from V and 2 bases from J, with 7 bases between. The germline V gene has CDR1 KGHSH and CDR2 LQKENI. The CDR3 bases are TGTGCCAGCTCACCACCGTATCTTCAAGAGACCCAGTACTTC. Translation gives CASSPPYLQETQYF.

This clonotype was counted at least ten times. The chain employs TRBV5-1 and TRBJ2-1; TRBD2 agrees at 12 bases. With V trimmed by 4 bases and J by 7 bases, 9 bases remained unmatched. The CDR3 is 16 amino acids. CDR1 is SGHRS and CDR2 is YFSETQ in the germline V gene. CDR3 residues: CASSATTSGSTNEQFF. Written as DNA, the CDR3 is TGCGCCAGCAGCGCTACGACTAGCGGGAGCACGAATGAGCAGTTCTTC. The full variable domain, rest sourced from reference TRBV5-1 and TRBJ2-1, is KAGVTQTPRYLIKTRGQQVTLSCSPISGHRSVSWYQQTPGQGLQFLFEYFSETQRNKGNFPGRFSGRQFSNSRSEMNVSTLELGDSALYLCASSATTSGSTNEQFFGPGTRLTVL.

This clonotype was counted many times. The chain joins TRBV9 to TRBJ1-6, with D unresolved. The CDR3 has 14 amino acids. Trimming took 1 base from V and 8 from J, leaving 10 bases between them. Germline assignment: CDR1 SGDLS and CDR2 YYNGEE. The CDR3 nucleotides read TGTGCCAGCAGCGTAAACTTTGGGGATTCACCCCTCCACTTT. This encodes CASSVNFGDSPLHF.

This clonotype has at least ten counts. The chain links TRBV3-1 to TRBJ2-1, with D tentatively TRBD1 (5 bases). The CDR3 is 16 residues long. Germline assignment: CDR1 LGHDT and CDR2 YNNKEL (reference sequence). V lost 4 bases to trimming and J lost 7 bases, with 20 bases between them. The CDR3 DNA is TGTGCCAGCAGCCTTAAAGAACGTTCCAGGGCGAATGAGCAGTTCTTC. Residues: CASSLKERSRANEQFF.

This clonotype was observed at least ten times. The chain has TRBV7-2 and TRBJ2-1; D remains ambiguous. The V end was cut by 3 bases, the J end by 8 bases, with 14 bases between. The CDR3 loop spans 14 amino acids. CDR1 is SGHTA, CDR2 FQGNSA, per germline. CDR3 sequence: CASSFGSPRYEQFF. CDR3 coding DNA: TGTGCCAGCAGCTTCGGCTCACCCCGATATGAGCAGTTCTTC.

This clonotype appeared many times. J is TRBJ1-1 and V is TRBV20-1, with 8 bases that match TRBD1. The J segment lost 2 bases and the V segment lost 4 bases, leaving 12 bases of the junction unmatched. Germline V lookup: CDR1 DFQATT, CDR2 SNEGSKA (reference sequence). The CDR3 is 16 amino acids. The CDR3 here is CSATGQGRRPNTEAFF. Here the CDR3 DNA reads TGCAGTGCTACCGGACAGGGTAGGCGGCCAAACACTGAAGCTTTCTTT.

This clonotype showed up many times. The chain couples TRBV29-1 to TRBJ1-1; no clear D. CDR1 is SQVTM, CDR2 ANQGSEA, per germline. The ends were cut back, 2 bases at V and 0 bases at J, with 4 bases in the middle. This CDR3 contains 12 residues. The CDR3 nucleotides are TGCAGCGTTGAAAGAATGAACACTGAAGCTTTCTTT. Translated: CSVERMNTEAFF.

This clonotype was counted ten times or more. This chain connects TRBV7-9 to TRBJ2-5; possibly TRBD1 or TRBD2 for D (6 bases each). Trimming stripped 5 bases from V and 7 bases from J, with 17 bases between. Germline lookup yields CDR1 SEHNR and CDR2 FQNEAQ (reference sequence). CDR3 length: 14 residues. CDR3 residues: CASSLRTEAGTQYF. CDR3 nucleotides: TGTGCCAGCAGCCTACGGACAGAAGCGGGGACCCAGTACTTC.